Each of the 15 T cell receptor beta chains below was sequenced from the same sample in a study of T cell repertoires in cytomegalovirus infection. These receptors' targets are unknown. TCRdb reanalysed the reads using MiXCR and keeps one entry per CDR3 protein. Seen here are 50,000 or so distinct CDR3 sequences, roughly 20% observed once, and the top ten hold around 60%. Sample: CD8+ T cells from cultured PBMCs, taken from culture after CMV antigen stimulation. The receptors were gathered from a human donor in good health (CMV status not recorded). Some clones in this sample may be carry-over from other donors' samples.

The rearrangement uses TRBV6-2 or TRBV6-3 and TRBJ1-1, with a possible D match to TRBD1 (5 bases). This CDR3 region has 13 residues. From germline, CDR1 is MNHEY and CDR2 SVGEGT. Trimming left V 3 bases short and J 2 bases short, with 7 bases between. CDR3 in DNA: TGTGCCAGCAGTTATACAGGAAACACTGAAGCTTTCTTT. As protein: CASSYTGNTEAFF.

This clonotype was counted between two and nine times. The gene calls are TRBV7-9 and TRBJ1-2, with D possibly matching TRBD1 (6 bases). This CDR3 region has 13 residues. V was trimmed by 7 bases and J by 6 bases, leaving 15 bases between them. CDR1 is SEHNR and CDR2 is FQNEAQ in the germline V gene (reference sequence). The CDR3 DNA is TGTGCCAGCACCCTGGGGGCAGGGGATGGCTACACCTTC. Translation gives CASTLGAGDGYTF.

This clonotype was observed a handful of times. V usage is TRBV7-6 and J usage is TRBJ1-4; 8 positions match TRBD1. In germline, CDR1 is SGHVS, CDR2 FNYEAQ. Trimming cost V 4 bases and J 6 bases; bases outside gene matches: 7. The CDR3 length is 15 residues. This CDR3 is CASSSGDRTHEKLFF. CDR3 in DNA: TGTGCCAGCAGCTCTGGGGACAGGACGCATGAAAAACTGTTTTTT.

This clonotype was observed many times. The genes are TRBV7-3 and TRBJ2-3; 9 nucleotides line up with TRBD2. The CDR3 runs 16 residues. The V and J ends lost 5 bases and 4 bases, in that order; junction bases with no gene match: 10. Germline V gives CDR1 SGHTA, CDR2 FQGTGA. The CDR3 coding sequence is TGTGCCAGCAGCCAATATAGCGGGAGTGGTGCAGATACGCAGTATTTT. This codes for CASSQYSGSGADTQYF.

Only a few counts were recorded for this clonotype. The chain uses TRBV6-2 or TRBV6-3 and TRBJ2-7, with D unclear. Trimming cost V 2 bases and J 0 bases, with 5 bases left between them. The length of the CDR3 is 13 residues. Germline assignment: CDR1 MNHEY and CDR2 SVGEGT. CDR3 residues: CASSYRASYEQYF. CDR3 nucleotides: TGTGCCAGCAGTTACAGGGCCTCCTACGAGCAGTACTTC.

This clonotype was detected only a few times. The rearrangement joins TRBV7-9 to TRBJ1-2, with D perhaps matching TRBD1 (6 bases). Deletions cut 10 bases from V and 8 bases from J, with 20 bases between. Germline CDR1 SEHNR, CDR2 FQNEAQ (reference sequence). This CDR3 has 13 residues. CDR3 nucleotides: TGTGCCACAGATAGACAGGAGGCGAGCGGCTACACCTTC. Translating it yields CATDRQEASGYTF.

The chain recombines TRBV28 with TRBJ2-7; 7 nucleotides agree with TRBD1. This CDR3 is built from 15 residues. V gave up 4 bases and J gave up 4 bases; unmatched junction bases: 10. The germline gives CDR1 MDHEN, CDR2 SYDVKM. CDR3 amino acids: CASSSYRGKRYEQYF. In DNA, the CDR3 is TGTGCCAGCAGTTCCTACAGGGGAAAAAGGTACGAGCAGTACTTC. Combining the CDR3 with reference TRBV28 and TRBJ2-7 gives the whole variable domain DVKVTQSSRYLVKRTGEKVFLECVQDMDHENMFWYRQDPGLGLRLIYFSYDVKMKEKGDIPEGYSVSREKKERFSLILESASTNQTSMYLCASSSYRGKRYEQYFGPGTRLTVT.

The rearrangement uses TRBV9 and TRBJ2-1, with D possibly called TRBD1 or TRBD2 (5 bases each). The CDR3 extends over 13 amino acids. V lost 3 bases and J 10 bases, leaving 14 bases between the germline ends. The germline gives CDR1 SGDLS, CDR2 YYNGEE. For the CDR3, the DNA is TGTGCCAGCAGCGCCCCAACGGGGCGCGAGCAGTTCTTC. Translated: CASSAPTGREQFF.

There are a few counts of this clonotype. CDR3 region: CASSLGASGYNEQFF. In DNA, the CDR3 is TGTGCCAGCAGTTTGGGGGCTAGCGGTTACAATGAGCAGTTCTTC. This rearrangement joins TRBV28 to TRBJ2-1, with D possibly matching TRBD2 (7 bases). This CDR3 has 15 residues. Trimming removed 3 bases at V and 4 bases at J, with 13 bases between. Germline values: CDR1 MDHEN, CDR2 SYDVKM.

The chain employs TRBV12-3 or TRBV12-4 and TRBJ2-1; 7 bases fit TRBD2. The CDR3 consists of 13 residues. The trim removed 3 bases at V and 6 bases at J, leaving 2 bases unmatched. CDR3 DNA sequence: TGTGCCAGCAGTTTTTCGGGGGGCAATGAGCAGTTCTTC. It codes for CASSFSGGNEQFF.

This clonotype has only a few counts. The rearrangement joins TRBV6-4 to TRBJ1-4; TRBD1 might be the D (5 bases). Trimming cost V 0 bases and J 6 bases, with 17 bases left between them. Germline V gene data show CDR1 as MRHNA and CDR2 as SNTAGT. CDR3 size: 17 residues. The CDR3 bases are TGTGCCAGCAGTGACTCGAAGAGGGGAGCCCCACATGAAAAACTGTTTTTT. Residues: CASSDSKRGAPHEKLFF.

There are a few counts of this clonotype. The genes are TRBV12-3 or TRBV12-4 and TRBJ2-3; D remains unclear. Deletions cut 2 bases from V and 0 bases from J, with 6 bases between. The CDR3 has 14 amino acids. CDR3 sequence: CASSLLASTDTQYF. CDR3 bases: TGTGCCAGCAGTTTATTGGCTAGCACAGATACGCAGTATTTT.

This chain joins TRBV7-6 and TRBJ1-1; 9 positions agree with TRBD1. The germline V gene encodes CDR1 SGHVS and CDR2 FNYEAQ. V lost 1 base, J lost 5 bases, and 8 bases stayed unmatched. This CDR3 spans 16 amino acids. CDR3 sequence reads: CASSLGKRTGDTEAFF. Here the CDR3 DNA reads TGTGCCAGCAGCTTAGGTAAAAGGACAGGGGATACTGAAGCTTTCTTT.

This clonotype came up a few times. The rearrangement joins TRBV7-7 to TRBJ2-5; TRBD2 aligns across 7 bases. Germline loops: CDR1 SSHAT, CDR2 FNYEAQ (reference sequence). This CDR3 comprises 16 residues. Losses at the gene ends were 1 base for V and 5 bases for J; bases not matched to a gene: 10. As DNA, the CDR3 is TGTGCCAGCAGCTTAGTTTTCCGCGGGGGAGAGGAGACCCAGTACTTC. Amino acids: CASSLVFRGGEETQYF.

The J gene is TRBJ1-5, the V gene TRBV6-2 or TRBV6-3, with D possibly TRBD1 on 5 matching bases. Germline-derived CDR1 and CDR2 are MNHEY and SVGEGT. The V end lost 7 bases, the J end lost 2 bases, and 12 bases lay between the germline ends. The CDR3 consists of 14 residues. The CDR3 here is CASMRGEGNQPQHF. The CDR3 DNA reads TGTGCCAGCATGAGAGGGGAAGGCAATCAGCCCCAGCATTTT.